This T cell receptor (beta chain) appears in the sequencing data of a study of blood T cell repertoires in COVID-19. At the level of the study: The United States, Italy and Spain were the sources of the acute and convalescent COVID-19 samples.

The V gene lost 6 bases and the J gene lost 0 bases, with 12 bases spanning the gap. This CDR3 is built from 15 residues. The germline CDR1 and CDR2 sequences are MDHEN and SYDVKM. Authors' analysis steps: Counts of nucleated cells, estimated from reference gene primer amplification, were obtained. TCRdb's copy holds only in-frame clones and misses some; the assay was immunoSEQ multiplex PCR. V and J calls and clone size are as listed in that table; D and trimming were resolved from the DNA. There are 250,000 to 300,000 clones in the sample; roughly 89% occur only once, and approximately 0.94% lies in the top ten.

Sequencing was performed on peripheral blood. This clonotype was obtained from a woman aged 35 to 49 who had recovered from COVID-19. The V gene is TRBV28, the J gene TRBJ1-3; no clear D. The CDR3 nucleotides read TGTGCCAGCAGGGAGAATAAGGACTCTGGAAACACCATATATTTT. Translated: CASRENKDSGNTIYF.